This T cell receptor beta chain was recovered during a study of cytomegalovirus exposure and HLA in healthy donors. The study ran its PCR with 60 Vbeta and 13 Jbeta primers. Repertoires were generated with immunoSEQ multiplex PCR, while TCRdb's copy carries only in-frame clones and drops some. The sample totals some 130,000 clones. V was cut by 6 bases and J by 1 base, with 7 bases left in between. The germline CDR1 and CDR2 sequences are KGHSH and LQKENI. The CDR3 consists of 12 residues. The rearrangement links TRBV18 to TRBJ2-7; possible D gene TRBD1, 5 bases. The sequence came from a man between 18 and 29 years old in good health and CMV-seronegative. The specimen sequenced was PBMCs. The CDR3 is CASSDSSYEQYF. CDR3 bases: TGTGCCAGCTCCGACAGTTCCTACGAGCAGTACTTC.